This T cell receptor beta chain was found in a study of OX40 agonist ivuxolimab in advanced cancers. Turning to the study itself: Dosing consisted of intravenous ivuxolimab at 0.01 to 10 mg/kg every 2 weeks. Partial responses were recorded for three patients, including one with hepatocellular carcinoma and two with cutaneous melanoma. Of mixed ages from roughly 23 to 85 and averaging approximately 60 years, the group was roughly 85% male. General study results and limits: CD8+ T cells were the subset that, on average, had more expanded clones than CD4+.

A remark on this clone: Its antigen is currently unknown.

The CDR3 has 16 amino acids. CDR1 MNHEY and CDR2 SMNVEV come from the germline V gene (reference sequence). Trimming stripped 4 bases from V and 5 bases from J, with 20 bases between. Generated by immunoSEQ multiplex PCR, the TCRdb table keeps only in-frame clones and is missing some. This table holds about 73,000 clones, around 90% found once. The V and J genes are TRBV27 and TRBJ2-5; the D is unclear. This specimen consisted of CD4+ or CD8+ T cells sorted from blood, obtained in a trial of the OX40 agonist ivuxolimab. This TCR was sampled from an adult with an advanced solid tumor such as melanoma, head and neck, liver or kidney cancer. The CDR3 loop reads CASSSPSTPVGETQYF. The DNA of the CDR3 is TGTGCCAGCAGTTCACCCTCGACCCCGGTCGGGGAGACCCAGTACTTC.